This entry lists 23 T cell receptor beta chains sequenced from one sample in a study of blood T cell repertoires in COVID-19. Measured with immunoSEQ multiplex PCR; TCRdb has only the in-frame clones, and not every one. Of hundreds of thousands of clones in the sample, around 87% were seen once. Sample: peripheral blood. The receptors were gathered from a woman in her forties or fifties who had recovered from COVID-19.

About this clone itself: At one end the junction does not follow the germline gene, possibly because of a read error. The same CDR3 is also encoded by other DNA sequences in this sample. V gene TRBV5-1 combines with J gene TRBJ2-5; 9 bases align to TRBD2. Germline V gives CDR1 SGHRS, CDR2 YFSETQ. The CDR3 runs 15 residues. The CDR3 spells CASSRSGGDQETQYF. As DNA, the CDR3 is TGCGCCAGCAGCCGTAGCGGGGGCGACCAGGAGACCCAGTACTTC.

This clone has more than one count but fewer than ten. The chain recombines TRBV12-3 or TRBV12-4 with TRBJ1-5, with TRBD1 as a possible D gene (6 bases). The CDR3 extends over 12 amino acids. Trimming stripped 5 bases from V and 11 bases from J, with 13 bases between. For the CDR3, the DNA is TGTGCCAGCAGTCCCAGGGGCAAGACCCAGCATTTT. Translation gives CASSPRGKTQHF.

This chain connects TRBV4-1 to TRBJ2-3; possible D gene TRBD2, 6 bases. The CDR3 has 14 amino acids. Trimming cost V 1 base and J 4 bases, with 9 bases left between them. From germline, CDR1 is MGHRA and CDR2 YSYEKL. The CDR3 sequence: CASSQVREADTQYF. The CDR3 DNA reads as TGCGCCAGCAGCCAAGTTAGGGAGGCAGATACGCAGTATTTT.

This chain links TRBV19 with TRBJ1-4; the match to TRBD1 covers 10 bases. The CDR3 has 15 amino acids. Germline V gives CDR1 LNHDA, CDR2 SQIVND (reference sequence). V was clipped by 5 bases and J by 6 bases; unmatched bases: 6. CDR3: CASSPQTGGDEKLFF. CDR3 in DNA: TGTGCCAGTAGTCCCCAGACAGGGGGCGATGAAAAACTGTTTTTT.

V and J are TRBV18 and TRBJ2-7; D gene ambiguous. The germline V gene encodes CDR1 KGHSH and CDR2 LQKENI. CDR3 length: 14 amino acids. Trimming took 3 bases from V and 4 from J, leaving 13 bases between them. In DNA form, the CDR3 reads TGTGCCAGCTCACCTGGATCCCGCGGATACGAGCAGTACTTC. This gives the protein CASSPGSRGYEQYF.

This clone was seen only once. The CDR3 loop reads CAWSRDRVEAFF. CDR3 coding DNA: TGTGCCTGGAGTAGAGACAGGGTCGAAGCTTTCTTT. The chain employs TRBV30 and TRBJ1-1; 7 bases match TRBD1. Germline V lookup: CDR1 GTSNPN, CDR2 SVGIG (reference sequence). CDR3 size: 12 residues. Unmatched junction bases numbered 5, after V lost 2 bases and J lost 8 bases.

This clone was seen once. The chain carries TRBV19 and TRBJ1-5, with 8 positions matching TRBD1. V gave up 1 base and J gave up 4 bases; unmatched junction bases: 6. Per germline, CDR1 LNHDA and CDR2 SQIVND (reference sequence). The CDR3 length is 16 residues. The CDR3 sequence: CASSIAGTGVNQPQHF. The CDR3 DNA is TGTGCCAGTAGTATAGCAGGGACAGGAGTTAATCAGCCCCAGCATTTT.

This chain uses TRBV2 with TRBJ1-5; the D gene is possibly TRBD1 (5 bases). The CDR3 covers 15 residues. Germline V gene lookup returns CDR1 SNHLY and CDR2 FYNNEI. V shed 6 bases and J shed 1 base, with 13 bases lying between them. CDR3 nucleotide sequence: TGTGCCAGCAGAAAGGACGGGGGGAGCAATCAGCCCCAGCATTTT. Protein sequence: CASRKDGGSNQPQHF.

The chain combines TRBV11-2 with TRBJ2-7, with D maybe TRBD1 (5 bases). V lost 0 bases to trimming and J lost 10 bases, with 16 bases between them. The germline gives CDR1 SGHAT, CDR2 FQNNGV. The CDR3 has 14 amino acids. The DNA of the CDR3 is TGTGCCAGCAGCTTAGATCGATGGTCAGGGTCTCAGTACTTC. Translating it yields CASSLDRWSGSQYF.

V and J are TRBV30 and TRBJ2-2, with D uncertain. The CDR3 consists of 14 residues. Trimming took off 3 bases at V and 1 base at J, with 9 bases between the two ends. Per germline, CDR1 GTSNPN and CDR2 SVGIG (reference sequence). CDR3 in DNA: TGTGCCTGGAGAAGACTCGGGAACACCGGGGAGCTGTTTTTT. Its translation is CAWRRLGNTGELFF. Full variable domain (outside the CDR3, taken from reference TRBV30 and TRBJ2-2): SQTIHQWPATLVQPVGSPLSLECTVEGTSNPNLYWYRQAAGRGLQLLFYSVGIGQISSEVPQNLSASRPQDRQFILSSKKLLLSDSGFYLCAWRRLGNTGELFFGEGSRLTVL.

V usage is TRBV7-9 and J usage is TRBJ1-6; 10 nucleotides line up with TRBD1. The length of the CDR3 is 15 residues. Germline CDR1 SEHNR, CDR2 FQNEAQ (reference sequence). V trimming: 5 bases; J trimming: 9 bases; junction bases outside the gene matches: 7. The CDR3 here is CASSEGGTGASPLHF. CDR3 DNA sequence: TGTGCCAGCAGCGAAGGCGGGACAGGGGCTTCACCCCTCCACTTT.

DNA of the CDR3: TGCGCCAGCAGCTCAAAATATACAGAGACCACTGAAGCTTTCTTT. It is translated as CASSSKYTETTEAFF. V usage is TRBV5-1 and J usage is TRBJ1-1; D remains ambiguous. The CDR3 runs 15 residues. The V end was cut by 3 bases, the J end by 4 bases, with 16 bases between. Germline V gene lookup returns CDR1 SGHRS and CDR2 YFSETQ.

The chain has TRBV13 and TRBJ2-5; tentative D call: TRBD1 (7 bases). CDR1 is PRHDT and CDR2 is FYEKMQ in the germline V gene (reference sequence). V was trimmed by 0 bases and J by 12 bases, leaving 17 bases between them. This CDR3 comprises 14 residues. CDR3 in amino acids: CASSLGMRLGTEYF. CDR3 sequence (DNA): TGTGCCAGCAGCTTAGGCATGAGACTAGGGACAGAGTACTTC.

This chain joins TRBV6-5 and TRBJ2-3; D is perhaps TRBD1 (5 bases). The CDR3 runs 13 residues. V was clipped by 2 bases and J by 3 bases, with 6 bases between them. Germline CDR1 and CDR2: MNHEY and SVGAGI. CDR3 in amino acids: CASSYPGTDTQYF. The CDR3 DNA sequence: TGTGCCAGCAGTTACCCAGGGACAGATACGCAGTATTTT.

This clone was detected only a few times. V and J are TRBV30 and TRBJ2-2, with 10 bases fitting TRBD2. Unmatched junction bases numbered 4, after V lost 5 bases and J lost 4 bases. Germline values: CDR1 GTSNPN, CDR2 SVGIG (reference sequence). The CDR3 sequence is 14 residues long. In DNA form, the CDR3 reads TGTGCCTGGGACAGGACTAGCGGCACCGGGGAGCTGTTTTTT. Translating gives CAWDRTSGTGELFF.

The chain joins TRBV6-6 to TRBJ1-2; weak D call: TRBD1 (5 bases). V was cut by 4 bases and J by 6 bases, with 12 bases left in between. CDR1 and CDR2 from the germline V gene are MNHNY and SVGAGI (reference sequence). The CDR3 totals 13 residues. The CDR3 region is CASSSRGGDGYTF. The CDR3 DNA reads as TGTGCCAGCAGTTCCCGCGGGGGGGATGGCTACACCTTC.

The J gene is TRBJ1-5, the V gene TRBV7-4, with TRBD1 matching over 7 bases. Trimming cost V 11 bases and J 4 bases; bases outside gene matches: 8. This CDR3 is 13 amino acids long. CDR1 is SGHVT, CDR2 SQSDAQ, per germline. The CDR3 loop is CAATDRSNQPQHF. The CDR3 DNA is TGTGCCGCCACGGACAGGTCAAATCAGCCCCAGCATTTT.

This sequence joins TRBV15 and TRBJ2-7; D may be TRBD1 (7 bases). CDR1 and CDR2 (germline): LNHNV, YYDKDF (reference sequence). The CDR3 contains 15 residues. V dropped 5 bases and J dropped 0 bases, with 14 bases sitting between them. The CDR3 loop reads CATSRGTESSYEQYF. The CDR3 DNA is TGTGCCACCAGCCGCGGGACAGAGAGCTCCTACGAGCAGTACTTC.

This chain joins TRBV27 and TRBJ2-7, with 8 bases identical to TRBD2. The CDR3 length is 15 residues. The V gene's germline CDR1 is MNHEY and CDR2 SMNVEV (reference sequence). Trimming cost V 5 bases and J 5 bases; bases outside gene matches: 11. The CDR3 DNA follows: TGTGCCAGCAGTCCCGCGGGAGGCGGGGCCCACGAGCAGTACTTC. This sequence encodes CASSPAGGGAHEQYF.

DNA of the CDR3: TGTGCCAGCAGCATCGGACAGGGAACGGATACGCAGTATTTT. The encoded protein is CASSIGQGTDTQYF. The chain links TRBV7-9 to TRBJ2-3; 8 positions match TRBD1. The V segment lost 5 bases and the J segment 6 bases; nucleotides outside the gene matches: 7. The CDR3 has 14 amino acids. CDR1 is SEHNR and CDR2 is FQNEAQ in the germline V gene (reference sequence). Full variable domain (missing parts from reference TRBV7-9 and TRBJ2-3): DTGVSQNPRHKITKRGQNVTFRCDPISEHNRLYWYRQTLGQGPEFLTYFQNEAQLEKSRLLSDRFSAERPKGSFSTLEIQRTEQGDSAMYLCASSIGQGTDTQYFGPGTRLTVL.

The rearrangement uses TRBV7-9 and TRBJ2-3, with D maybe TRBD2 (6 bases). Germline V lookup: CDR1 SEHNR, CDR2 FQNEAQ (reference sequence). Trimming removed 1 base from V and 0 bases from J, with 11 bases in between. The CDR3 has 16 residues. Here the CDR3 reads CASSLGLASSTDTQYF. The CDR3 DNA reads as TGTGCCAGCAGCTTAGGGCTAGCGTCTAGCACAGATACGCAGTATTTT.

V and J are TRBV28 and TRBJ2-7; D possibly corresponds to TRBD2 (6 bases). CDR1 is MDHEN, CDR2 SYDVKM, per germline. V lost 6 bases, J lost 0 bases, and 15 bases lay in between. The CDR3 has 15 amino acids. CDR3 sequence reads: CASRGLAVSSYEQYF. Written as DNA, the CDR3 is TGTGCCAGCAGGGGGTTAGCGGTAAGCTCCTACGAGCAGTACTTC.

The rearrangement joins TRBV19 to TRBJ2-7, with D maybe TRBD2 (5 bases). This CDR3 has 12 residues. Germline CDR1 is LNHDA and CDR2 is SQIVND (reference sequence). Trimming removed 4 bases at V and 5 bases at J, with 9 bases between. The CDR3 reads CASSTGMDEQYF. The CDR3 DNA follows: TGTGCCAGTAGTACGGGAATGGACGAGCAGTACTTC.